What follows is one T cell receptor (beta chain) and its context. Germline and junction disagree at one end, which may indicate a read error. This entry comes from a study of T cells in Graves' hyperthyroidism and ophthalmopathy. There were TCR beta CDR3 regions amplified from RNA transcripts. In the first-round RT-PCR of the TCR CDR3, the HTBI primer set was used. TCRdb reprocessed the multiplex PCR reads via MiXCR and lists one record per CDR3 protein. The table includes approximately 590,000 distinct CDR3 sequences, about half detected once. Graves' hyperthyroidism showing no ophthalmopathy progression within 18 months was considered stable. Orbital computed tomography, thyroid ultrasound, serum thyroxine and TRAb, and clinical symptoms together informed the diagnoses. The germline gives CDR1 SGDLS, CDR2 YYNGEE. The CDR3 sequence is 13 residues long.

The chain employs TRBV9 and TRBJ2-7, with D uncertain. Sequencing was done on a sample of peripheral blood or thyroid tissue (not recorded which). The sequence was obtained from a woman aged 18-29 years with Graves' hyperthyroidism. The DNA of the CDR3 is TGCGCCAGCAGCCAAGATCGTAGGTACGAGCAGTACTTC. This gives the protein CASSQDRRYEQYF.